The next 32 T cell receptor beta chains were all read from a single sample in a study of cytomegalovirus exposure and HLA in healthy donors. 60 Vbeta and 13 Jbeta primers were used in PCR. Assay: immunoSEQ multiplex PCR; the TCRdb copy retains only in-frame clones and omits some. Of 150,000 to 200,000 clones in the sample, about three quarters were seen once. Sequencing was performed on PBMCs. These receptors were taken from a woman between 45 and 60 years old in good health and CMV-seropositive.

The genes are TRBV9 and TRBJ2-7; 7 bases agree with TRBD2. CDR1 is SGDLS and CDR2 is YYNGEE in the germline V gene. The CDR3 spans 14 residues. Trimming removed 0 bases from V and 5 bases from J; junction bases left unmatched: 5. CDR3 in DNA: TGTGCCAGCAGCGTAGAGGGAGGGCTCCACGAGCAGTACTTC. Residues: CASSVEGGLHEQYF.

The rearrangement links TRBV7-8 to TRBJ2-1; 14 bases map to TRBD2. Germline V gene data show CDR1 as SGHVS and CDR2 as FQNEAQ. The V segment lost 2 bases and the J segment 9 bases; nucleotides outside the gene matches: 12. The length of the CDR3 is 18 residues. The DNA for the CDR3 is TGTGCCAGCAGCTTACTGCAGGGGAGGACTAGCGGGAGGAGTGAGCAGTTCTTC. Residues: CASSLLQGRTSGRSEQFF.

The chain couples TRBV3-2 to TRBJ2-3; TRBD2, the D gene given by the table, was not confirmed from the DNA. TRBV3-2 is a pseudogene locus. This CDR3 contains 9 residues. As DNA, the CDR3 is TGTGGAGGGACAGATACGCAGTATTTT. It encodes CGGTDTQYF.

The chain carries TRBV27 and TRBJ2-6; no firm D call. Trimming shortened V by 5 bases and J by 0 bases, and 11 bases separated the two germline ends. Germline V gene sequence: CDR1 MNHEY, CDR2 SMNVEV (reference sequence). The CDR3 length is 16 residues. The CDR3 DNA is TGTGCCAGCAGTCTTGGCGGATTCTCTGGGGCCAACGTCCTGACTTTC. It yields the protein CASSLGGFSGANVLTF.

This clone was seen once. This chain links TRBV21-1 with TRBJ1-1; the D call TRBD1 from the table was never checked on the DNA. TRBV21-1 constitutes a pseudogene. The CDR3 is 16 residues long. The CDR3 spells CASSKDGTGDNTEAFF. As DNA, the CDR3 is TGTGCCAGCAGCAAAGACGGGACAGGGGATAACACTGAAGCTTTCTTT.

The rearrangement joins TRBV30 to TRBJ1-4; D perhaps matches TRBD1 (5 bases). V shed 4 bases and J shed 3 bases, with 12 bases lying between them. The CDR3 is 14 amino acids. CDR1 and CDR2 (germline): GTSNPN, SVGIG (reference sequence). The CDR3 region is CAWTKMGPNEKLFF. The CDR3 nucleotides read TGTGCCTGGACCAAAATGGGGCCTAATGAAAAACTGTTTTTT.

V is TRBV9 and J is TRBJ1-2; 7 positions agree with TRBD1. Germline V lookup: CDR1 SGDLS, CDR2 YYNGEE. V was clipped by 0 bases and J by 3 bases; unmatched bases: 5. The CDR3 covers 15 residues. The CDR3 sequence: CASSVAPGGDYGYTF. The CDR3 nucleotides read TGTGCCAGCAGCGTAGCTCCAGGGGGAGACTATGGCTACACCTTC. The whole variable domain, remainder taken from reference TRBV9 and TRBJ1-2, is DSGVTQTPKHLITATGQRVTLRCSPRSGDLSVYWYQQSLDQGLQFLIQYYNGEERAKGNILERFSAQQFPDLHSELNLSSLELGDSALYFCASSVAPGGDYGYTFGSGTRLTVV.

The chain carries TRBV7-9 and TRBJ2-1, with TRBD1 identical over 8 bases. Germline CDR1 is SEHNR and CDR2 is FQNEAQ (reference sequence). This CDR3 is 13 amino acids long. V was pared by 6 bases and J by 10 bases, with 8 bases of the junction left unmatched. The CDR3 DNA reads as TGTGCCAGCAGATTGGGACAGGAACGGGAGCAGTTCTTC. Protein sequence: CASRLGQEREQFF.

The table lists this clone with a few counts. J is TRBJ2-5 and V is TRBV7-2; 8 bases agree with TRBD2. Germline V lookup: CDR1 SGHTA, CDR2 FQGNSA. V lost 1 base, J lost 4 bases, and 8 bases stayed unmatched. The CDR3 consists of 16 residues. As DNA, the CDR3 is TGTGCCAGCAGCTTAGGTAGCGGGGCCATAGGAGAGACCCAGTACTTC. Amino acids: CASSLGSGAIGETQYF.

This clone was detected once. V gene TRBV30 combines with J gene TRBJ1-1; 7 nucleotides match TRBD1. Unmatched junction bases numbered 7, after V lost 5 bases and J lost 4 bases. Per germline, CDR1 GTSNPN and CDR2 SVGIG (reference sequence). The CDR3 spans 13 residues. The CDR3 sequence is CAWRVQGVTEAFF. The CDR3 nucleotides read TGTGCCTGGCGAGTCCAGGGGGTCACTGAAGCTTTCTTT.

In DNA, the CDR3 is TGTGCCAGCAGTGAATTTAGGCTAGCGGGGGCTGGCTCCACAGATACGCAGTATTTT. The encoded protein is CASSEFRLAGAGSTDTQYF. The chain recombines TRBV2 with TRBJ2-3; 10 bases match TRBD2. With 2 bases clipped from V and 2 bases from J, the junction kept 13 bases outside the gene matches. Germline V lookup: CDR1 SNHLY, CDR2 FYNNEI. This CDR3 contains 19 residues.

The CDR3 sequence is CASSHRDRGRNQPQHF. The CDR3 DNA is TGTGCCAGCAGCCACCGGGACAGGGGGAGAAATCAGCCCCAGCATTTT. The chain employs TRBV4-2 and TRBJ1-5; TRBD1 matches at 11 bases. This CDR3 has 16 residues. Trimming removed 3 bases from V and 4 bases from J; junction bases left unmatched: 5. Germline V gene data show CDR1 as LGHNA and CDR2 as YNFKEQ.

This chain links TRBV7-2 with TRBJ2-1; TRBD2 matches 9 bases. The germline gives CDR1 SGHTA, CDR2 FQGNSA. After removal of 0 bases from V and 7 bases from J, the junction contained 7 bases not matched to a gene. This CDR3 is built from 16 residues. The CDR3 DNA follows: TGTGCCAGCAGCTTAGCGCCCGCGGGGGGGCTTAATGAGCAGTTCTTC. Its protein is CASSLAPAGGLNEQFF.

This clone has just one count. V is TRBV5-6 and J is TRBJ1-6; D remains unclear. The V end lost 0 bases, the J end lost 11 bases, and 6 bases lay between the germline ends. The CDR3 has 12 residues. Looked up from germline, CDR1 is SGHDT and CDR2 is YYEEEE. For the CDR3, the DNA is TGTGCCAGCAGCTTGGGCGGTACACCCCTCCACTTT. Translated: CASSLGGTPLHF.

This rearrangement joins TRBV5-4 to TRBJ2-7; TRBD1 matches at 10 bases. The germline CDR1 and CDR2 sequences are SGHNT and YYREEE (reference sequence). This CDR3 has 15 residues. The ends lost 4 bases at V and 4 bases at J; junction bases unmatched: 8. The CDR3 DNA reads TGTGCCAGCAGCGACAGGGGGCGTCTCATTTACGAGCAGTACTTC. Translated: CASSDRGRLIYEQYF.

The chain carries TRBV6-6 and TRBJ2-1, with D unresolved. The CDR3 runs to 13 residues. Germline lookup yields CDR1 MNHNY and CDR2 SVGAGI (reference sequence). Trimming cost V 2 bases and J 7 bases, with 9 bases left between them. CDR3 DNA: TGTGCCAGCAGTTACAGGAGTGAGAATGAGCAGTTCTTC. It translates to CASSYRSENEQFF.

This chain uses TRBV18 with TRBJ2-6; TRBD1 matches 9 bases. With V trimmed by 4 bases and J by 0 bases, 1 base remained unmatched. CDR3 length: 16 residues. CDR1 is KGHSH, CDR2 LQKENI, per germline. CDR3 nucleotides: TGTGCCAGCTCACGGGGACAGGGCTCTGGGGCCAACGTCCTGACTTTC. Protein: CASSRGQGSGANVLTF.

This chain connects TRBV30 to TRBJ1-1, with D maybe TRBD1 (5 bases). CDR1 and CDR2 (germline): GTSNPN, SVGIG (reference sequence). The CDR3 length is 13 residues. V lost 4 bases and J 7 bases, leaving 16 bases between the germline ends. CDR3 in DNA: TGTGCCTGGATGGGGACTGCGAGGGGTGAAGCTTTCTTT. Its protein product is CAWMGTARGEAFF.

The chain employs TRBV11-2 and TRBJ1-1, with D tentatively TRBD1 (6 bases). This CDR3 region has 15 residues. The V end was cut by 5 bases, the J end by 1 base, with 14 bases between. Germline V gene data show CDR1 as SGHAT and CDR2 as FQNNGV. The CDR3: CASSPTGQKNTEAFF. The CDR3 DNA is TGTGCCAGCAGCCCGACCGGACAGAAGAACACTGAAGCTTTCTTT.

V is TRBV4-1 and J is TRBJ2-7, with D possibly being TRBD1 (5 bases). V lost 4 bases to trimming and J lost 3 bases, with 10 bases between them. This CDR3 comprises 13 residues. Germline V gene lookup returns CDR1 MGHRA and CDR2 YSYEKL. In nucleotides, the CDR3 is TGCGCCAGCAGCCGGCCCGACAGCTACGAGCAGTACTTC. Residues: CASSRPDSYEQYF.

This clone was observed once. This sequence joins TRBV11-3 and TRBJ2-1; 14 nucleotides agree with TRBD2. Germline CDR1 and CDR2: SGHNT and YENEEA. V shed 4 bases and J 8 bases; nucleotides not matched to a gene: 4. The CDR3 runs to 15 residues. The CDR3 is CASSSGLAGDHEQFF. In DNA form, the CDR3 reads TGTGCCAGCAGCTCGGGACTAGCGGGAGACCATGAGCAGTTCTTC.

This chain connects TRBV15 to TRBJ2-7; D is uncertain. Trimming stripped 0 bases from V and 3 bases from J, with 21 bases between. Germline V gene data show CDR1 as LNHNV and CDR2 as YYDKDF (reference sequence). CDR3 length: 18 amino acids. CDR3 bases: TGTGCCACCAGCAGAGAACCCAGAAGCGAGGCCGATATCTACGAGCAGTACTTC. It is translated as CATSREPRSEADIYEQYF.

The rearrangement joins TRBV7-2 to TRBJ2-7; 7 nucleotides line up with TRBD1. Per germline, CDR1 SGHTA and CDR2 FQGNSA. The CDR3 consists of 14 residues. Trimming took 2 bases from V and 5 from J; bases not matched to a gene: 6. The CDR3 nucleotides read TGTGCCAGCAGCTTACACCGGACAGGACACGAGCAGTACTTC. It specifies CASSLHRTGHEQYF.

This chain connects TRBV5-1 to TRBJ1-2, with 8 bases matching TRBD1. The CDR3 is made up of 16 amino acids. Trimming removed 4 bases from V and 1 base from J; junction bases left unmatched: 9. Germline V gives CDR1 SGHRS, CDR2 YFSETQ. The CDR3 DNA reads TGCGCCAGCAGCCGGACCGGACAGGGCAATAACTATGGCTACACCTTC. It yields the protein CASSRTGQGNNYGYTF.

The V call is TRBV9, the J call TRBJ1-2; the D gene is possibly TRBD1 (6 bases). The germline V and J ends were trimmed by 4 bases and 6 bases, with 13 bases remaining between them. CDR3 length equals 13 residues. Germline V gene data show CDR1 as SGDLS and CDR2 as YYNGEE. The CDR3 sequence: CASSSTGLDGYTF. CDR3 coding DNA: TGTGCCAGCAGCTCAACAGGGTTGGATGGCTACACCTTC.

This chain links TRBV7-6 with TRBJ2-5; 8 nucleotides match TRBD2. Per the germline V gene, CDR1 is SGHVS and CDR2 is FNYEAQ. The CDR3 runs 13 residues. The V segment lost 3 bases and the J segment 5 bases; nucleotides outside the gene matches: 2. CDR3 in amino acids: CASSFSGAETQYF. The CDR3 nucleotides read TGTGCCAGCAGCTTTAGCGGGGCGGAGACCCAGTACTTC.

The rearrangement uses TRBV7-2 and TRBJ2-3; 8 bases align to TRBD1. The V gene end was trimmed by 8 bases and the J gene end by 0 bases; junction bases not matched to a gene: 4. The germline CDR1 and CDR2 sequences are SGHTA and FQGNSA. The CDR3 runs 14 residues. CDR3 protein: CASLDRASTDTQYF. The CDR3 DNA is TGTGCCAGCCTGGACAGGGCTAGCACAGATACGCAGTATTTT. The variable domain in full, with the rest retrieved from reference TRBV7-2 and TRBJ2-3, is GAGVSQSPSNKVTEKGKDVELRCDPISGHTALYWYRQSLGQGLEFLIYFQGNSAPDKSGLPSDRFSAERTGGSVSTLTIQRTQQEDSAVYLCASLDRASTDTQYFGPGTRLTVL.

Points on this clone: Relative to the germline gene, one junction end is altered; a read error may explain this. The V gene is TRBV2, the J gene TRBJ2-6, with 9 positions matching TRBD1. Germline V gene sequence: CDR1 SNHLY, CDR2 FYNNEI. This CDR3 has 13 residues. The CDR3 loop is CASSSGTGNGLTF. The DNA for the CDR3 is TGTGCCAGCAGTTCCGGGACAGGGAACGGCCTGACTTTC. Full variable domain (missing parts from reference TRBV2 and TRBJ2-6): EPEVTQTPSHQVTQMGQEVILRCVPISNHLYFYWYRQILGQKVEFLVSFYNNEISEKSEIFDDQFSVERPDGSNFTLKIRSTKLEDSAMYFCASSSGTGNGLTFGAGSRLTVL.

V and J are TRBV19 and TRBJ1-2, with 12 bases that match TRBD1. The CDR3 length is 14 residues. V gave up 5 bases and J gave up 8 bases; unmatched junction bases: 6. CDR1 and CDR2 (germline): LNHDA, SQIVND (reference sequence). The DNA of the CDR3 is TGTGCCAGTAGTCCGGGACAGGGGGCTCCAGGCTACACCTTC. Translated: CASSPGQGAPGYTF.

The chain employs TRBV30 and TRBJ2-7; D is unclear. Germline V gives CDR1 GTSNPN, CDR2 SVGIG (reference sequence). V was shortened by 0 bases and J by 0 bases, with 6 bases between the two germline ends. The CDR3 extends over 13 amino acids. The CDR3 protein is CAWSVRLSYEQYF. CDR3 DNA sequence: TGTGCCTGGAGTGTTAGACTCTCCTACGAGCAGTACTTC.

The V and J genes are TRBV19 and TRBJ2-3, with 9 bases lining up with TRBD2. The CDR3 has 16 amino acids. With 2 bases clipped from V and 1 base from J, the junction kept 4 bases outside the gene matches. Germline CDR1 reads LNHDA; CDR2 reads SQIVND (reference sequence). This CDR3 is CASSILASGGTDTQYF. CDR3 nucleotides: TGTGCCAGTAGTATATTGGCTAGCGGGGGCACAGATACGCAGTATTTT.

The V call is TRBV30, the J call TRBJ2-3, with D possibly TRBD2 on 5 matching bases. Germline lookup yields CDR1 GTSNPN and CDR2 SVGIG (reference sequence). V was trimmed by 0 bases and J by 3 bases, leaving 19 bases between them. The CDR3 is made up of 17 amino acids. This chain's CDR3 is CAWSVESAGPQTDTQYF. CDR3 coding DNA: TGTGCCTGGAGTGTAGAGTCGGCGGGCCCCCAGACAGATACGCAGTATTTT.